A selection of T cell receptor beta chains follows, all from one sample in a study of tumor-infiltrating lymphocytes in primary liver carcinoma. MiXCR was run by TCRdb on the multiplex PCR reads, yielding one entry per CDR3 protein. The table shows tens of thousands of distinct CDR3 sequences, with 72% occurring only once. The sequencing input was liver tumor tissue from sampling region 1. These receptors all come from a man between 35 and 55 years old with primary liver carcinoma and hepatitis B virus infection. The CDR3 runs from the conserved cysteine through the conserved F or W. A D gene is named only where the DNA matches it firmly. Expanded clones are given a class, and other clones once, few, many or no size at all.

D: NA
J: TRBJ2-7
V: TRBV11-2
size: NA
DNA: TGTGCCAGCGACTTAGGGGCCCGGGAGAACCCTCGGGAGCAGTACTTC
CDR3: CASDLGARENPREQYF

D: NA
J: TRBJ2-7
V: TRBV11-2
size: NA
DNA: TGTGTCAGCAGCCTATCTGTGGGAATATCCAACGAGCAGCACTTC
CDR3: CVSSLSVGISNEQHF

D: TRBD1
J: TRBJ1-6
V: TRBV28
size: NA
DNA: TGTGCTAGCAGTCTCCGGACAGGGGGCATAGATTCACTCCTCCACTTT
CDR3: CASSLRTGGIDSLLHF

D: NA
J: TRBJ1-3
V: TRBV11-2
size: NA
DNA: TGTGCCAACAGCATCGGGCAGGGCAGTTCTGGAAACACCATATATTTT
CDR3: CANSIGQGSSGNTIYF

D: TRBD2
J: TRBJ2-1
V: TRBV12-3/TRBV12-4
size: NA
DNA: TGTGCCAGCAGCACGGTACTAGCGGGAGCAACCGGCGAGCAGTTCTTC
CDR3: CASSTVLAGATGEQFF

D: NA
J: TRBJ2-7
V: TRBV10-3
size: NA
DNA: TGTGCCATCAGTGGGGGTACCCTCCAAGCAGGGGGGAAGCAGCGAATTGAGCGGTATTTC
CDR3: CAISGGTLQAGGKQRIERYF

D: NA
J: TRBJ2-6
V: TRBV7-9
size: NA
DNA: TGTGCCACCCCAAAGGACTGGAGCTCTGGGGCCAACGTCCTGACTTTC
CDR3: CATPKDWSSGANVLTF

D: NA
J: TRBJ2-6
V: TRBV28
size: once
DNA: TGTGCCAGCAGTTCGCCTAGCAGGTCATTCTCTGGGGCCAACGTCCTGACTTTC
CDR3: CASSSPSRSFSGANVLTF

D: TRBD2
J: TRBJ2-5
V: TRBV28
size: NA
DNA: TGTGCCAGCATGGGTCTAGCGGGAGAGGGCCAAGAGACCCAGTACTTC
CDR3: CASMGLAGEGQETQYF

D: TRBD2
J: TRBJ2-5
V: TRBV6-6
size: medium-sized
DNA: TGTGCCAGCAGTTACGGGACTAGCTTTGGGGAGACCCAGTACTTC
CDR3: CASSYGTSFGETQYF

D: NA
J: TRBJ2-7
V: TRBV11-2
size: NA
DNA: TGTGCCAGTAGCTTAGATCGAGGGCAGAGCCACGAGCAGTACTTC
CDR3: CASSLDRGQSHEQYF

D: NA
J: TRBJ2-7
V: TRBV11-2
size: NA
DNA: TGTGCCAACAGCGTACTAGCAGGGTCCTATGAGCAGTACTTC
CDR3: CANSVLAGSYEQYF

D: TRBD1
J: TRBJ1-5
V: TRBV5-1
size: once
DNA: TGCGCCAGCAGCCGGGAACCGACCGAGACAGGGGGTCAGCCCCAGCATTTT
CDR3: CASSREPTETGGQPQHF

D: NA
J: TRBJ2-2
V: TRBV6-1
size: many
DNA: TGTGCCACACGTCCCGGGGCCGGGGAGCTGTTTTTT
CDR3: CATRPGAGELFF

D: TRBD2
J: TRBJ2-7
V: TRBV2
size: NA
DNA: TGTGCCAGCAGTGAGGGCACTAGCGGGTTCGCCTACGAGCAGTACTTC
CDR3: CASSEGTSGFAYEQYF

D: TRBD2
J: TRBJ2-1
V: TRBV7-2
size: many
DNA: TGTGCCAGCGGTAGCGGGAGAGGGGCCGATGAGCAGTTCTTC
CDR3: CASGSGRGADEQFF

D: NA
J: TRBJ1-2
V: TRBV11-2
size: NA
DNA: TGTGCCAGCAGCTTGAGTAGGTTCGACTATGACTACACCTTC
CDR3: CASSLSRFDYDYTF

D: NA
J: TRBJ2-1
V: TRBV20-1
size: few
DNA: TGCAGTGCTAAGGAGGATGAGCAGTTCTTC
CDR3: CSAKEDEQFF

D: NA
J: TRBJ1-6
V: TRBV7-3
size: many
DNA: TGTGCCAGCAGCTTAACGCCGGGCGACAATTCACCCCTCCACTTT
CDR3: CASSLTPGDNSPLHF

D: NA
J: TRBJ1-1
V: TRBV28
size: many
DNA: TGTGCCAGCAGTTTATTTACTACGGACCGTGAAGCTTTCTTT
CDR3: CASSLFTTDREAFF

D: NA
J: TRBJ2-5
V: TRBV5-4
size: NA
DNA: TGTGCCGGCAGCTCTACGACTAGTGGGAGTGGAGAGACCCAGTACTTC
CDR3: CAGSSTTSGSGETQYF

D: NA
J: TRBJ2-7
V: TRBV4-1
size: NA
DNA: TGCGCCAGCAGCCAAGAAATTCTGGACTTCGAGCAGTACTTC
CDR3: CASSQEILDFEQYF

D: NA
J: TRBJ2-3
V: TRBV19
size: once
DNA: TGTGCCAGTAGTGTTAACGGTTTGCCCACAGATACGCAGTGTTTT
CDR3: CASSVNGLPTDTQCF

D: NA
J: TRBJ2-7
V: TRBV24-1
size: NA
DNA: TGTGCCACCAGTCAGGGATCCTACGAGCAGTACTTC
CDR3: CATSQGSYEQYF

D: TRBD2
J: TRBJ2-1
V: TRBV12-3/TRBV12-4
size: NA
DNA: TGTGCCAGCAGTAAACTAGCGGATCTCAATGAGCAGTTCTTC
CDR3: CASSKLADLNEQFF

D: TRBD1
J: TRBJ2-6
V: TRBV6-1
size: NA
DNA: TGTGCCAGCACCCTGGGACAGGACCGCTCTGGGGCCAACCTCCTGGCTTTC
CDR3: CASTLGQDRSGANLLAF

D: TRBD2
J: TRBJ2-7
V: TRBV5-6
size: NA
DNA: TGTGCCAGCAGCCATCGGGAGCGGGATTTCCACGAGCAGTACTTC
CDR3: CASSHRERDFHEQYF

D: NA
J: TRBJ2-7
V: TRBV28
size: NA
DNA: TGTGCCAGTAGTTCCCCCGGTGGGAAGGGATGGTACGAGCAGTACTTC
CDR3: CASSSPGGKGWYEQYF

D: NA
J: TRBJ2-7
V: TRBV14
size: NA
DNA: TGTGCCGGCAGCCACCGGGACTTTGGATACGAGCAGTACTTC
CDR3: CAGSHRDFGYEQYF

D: NA
J: TRBJ2-2
V: TRBV10-1
size: NA
DNA: TGCGCCAACAGTGAGCTAGCACCGGGGGAGCTGTTTTTT
CDR3: CANSELAPGELFF

D: NA
J: TRBJ2-7
V: TRBV4-1
size: NA
DNA: TGTGCCAGCAGCTATAAGTGGGACCTTGGCTACGGGCAGTACTTC
CDR3: CASSYKWDLGYGQYF

D: NA
J: TRBJ2-5
V: TRBV11-2
size: NA
DNA: TGTACCAGCAGTTTAGGTAGTAGCGGCCCGGGGGAGACCCATTACTTC
CDR3: CTSSLGSSGPGETHYF

D: TRBD1
J: TRBJ2-7
V: TRBV12-3/TRBV12-4
size: NA
DNA: TGTGCCAACAGCCGACAGGGTTACGGGCAGTACTTC
CDR3: CANSRQGYGQYF

D: NA
J: TRBJ2-1
V: TRBV6-1
size: NA
DNA: TGTGCCAGGCAAACCGGCACAGGGACCTACAATGAGCAGCTCTTC
CDR3: CARQTGTGTYNEQLF

D: TRBD2
J: TRBJ2-1
V: TRBV6-5
size: NA
DNA: TGTGCCAGCAGGGTATCCGAGACTAGCCTCAATGAGCAGTTCTTC
CDR3: CASRVSETSLNEQFF

D: TRBD1
J: TRBJ1-1
V: TRBV11-2
size: NA
DNA: TGTGCCGGCAGCCGAATGGGTGGACAGGGGTTCGGCACTGAAGCATTCTTT
CDR3: CAGSRMGGQGFGTEAFF

D: NA
J: TRBJ1-2
V: TRBV6-1
size: many
DNA: TGTGCCAGCAGTGGGGAGGGAGGGTTCAACTATGGCTACACCTTC
CDR3: CASSGEGGFNYGYTF

D: NA
J: TRBJ1-2
V: TRBV11-2
size: NA
DNA: TGTACCAGCAGCTTAGTAGTCAATAACTATGACTACACCTTC
CDR3: CTSSLVVNNYDYTF

D: TRBD2
J: TRBJ2-5
V: TRBV7-8
size: NA
DNA: TGTGCCAGCAGTCTAAACCCGGCTAGCCGGGAGGCCCAGTACTTC
CDR3: CASSLNPASREAQYF

D: NA
J: TRBJ1-4
V: TRBV6-1
size: NA
DNA: TGTGTCAGCAGGATGCAGGAGAGGGAAAAACTGTTTTTT
CDR3: CVSRMQEREKLFF

D: NA
J: TRBJ1-5
V: TRBV12-3/TRBV12-4
size: once
DNA: TGTGCCAGCAATTTAGCAAGTGTTCAACCCCAGCATTTT
CDR3: CASNLASVQPQHF

D: NA
J: TRBJ2-3
V: TRBV7-2
size: NA
DNA: TGTGCCAGCAGCTTAAGGGATACGCAGTATTTT
CDR3: CASSLRDTQYF

D: NA
J: TRBJ2-7
V: TRBV28
size: NA
DNA: TGTGCCAGCAGGTGGTGGGAGCCCTACGAGCAATACTTC
CDR3: CASRWWEPYEQYF

D: NA
J: TRBJ2-7
V: TRBV29-1
size: NA
DNA: TGCAACCTTGAAGAGGATACCTACGAGCAGTACTTC
CDR3: CNLEEDTYEQYF